A single sample gave rise to the 30 T cell receptor beta chains below, sequenced in a study of beta chain features in type 1 diabetes. Antigens for these TCRs are unknown. Every isolated RNA sample was fully reverse transcribed, so sequencing captured expressed TCRB transcripts. Assay: immunoSEQ multiplex PCR; the TCRdb copy retains only in-frame clones and omits some. The table has about 240,000 clones, about 15% seen once. Regarding the study as a whole: Within each of all four CD4+ subsets, Type 1 diabetes patients had TCRB CDR3s that were moderately but significantly shorter.

Specimen: naive CD4+ T cells from blood. The receptor set was obtained from a man between 25 and 39 years old with type 1 diabetes.

The chain uses TRBV5-1 and TRBJ1-1; 7 bases agree with TRBD1. CDR1 and CDR2 (germline): SGHRS, YFSETQ. Trimming took 4 bases from V and 2 from J; bases not matched to a gene: 5. The CDR3 loop spans 14 amino acids. Here the CDR3 reads CASSEGTANTEAFF. The DNA of the CDR3 is TGCGCCAGCAGCGAAGGGACAGCCAACACTGAAGCTTTCTTT.

The chain uses TRBV6-5 and TRBJ1-2; 10 bases map to TRBD1. The CDR3 totals 15 residues. Germline V gene lookup returns CDR1 MNHEY and CDR2 SVGAGI. The V gene end was trimmed by 8 bases and the J gene end by 6 bases; junction bases not matched to a gene: 12. CDR3 residues: CASGVPGQGTNGYTF. CDR3 nucleotide sequence: TGTGCCAGCGGCGTCCCGGGACAGGGGACGAATGGCTACACCTTC.

This clone has a handful of counts. For the CDR3, the DNA is TGTGCCGGGGGAGGGGGAAGCACAGATACGCAGTATTTT. This translates into CAGGGGSTDTQYF. V and J are TRBV2 and TRBJ2-3; TRBD2 is a possible D gene (7 bases). The CDR3 sequence is 13 residues long. Per germline, CDR1 SNHLY and CDR2 FYNNEI. V gave up 11 bases and J gave up 0 bases, with 12 bases separating them.

This clone was counted a few times. The chain joins TRBV9 to TRBJ2-7; 8 nucleotides match TRBD1. The CDR3 sequence is 15 residues long. V gave up 3 bases and J gave up 2 bases; unmatched junction bases: 7. CDR1 and CDR2 (germline): SGDLS, YYNGEE. The CDR3 is CASSAQTGDPYEQYF. The CDR3 DNA sequence: TGTGCCAGCAGCGCCCAGACAGGGGACCCCTACGAGCAGTACTTC.

The chain couples TRBV2 to TRBJ2-5; TRBD1 matches at 12 bases. V lost 6 bases and J lost 5; bases outside the gene matches: 7. CDR1 and CDR2 (germline): SNHLY, FYNNEI. The CDR3 sequence is 15 residues long. The CDR3 nucleotides are TGTGCCAGCAGGCTCCGGGACAGGGGGCAGGAGACCCAGTACTTC. Protein product: CASRLRDRGQETQYF.

V and J are TRBV25-1 and TRBJ1-2; D not certain. Looked up from germline, CDR1 is MGHDK and CDR2 is SYGVNS. The CDR3 runs to 13 residues. Trimming left V 3 bases short and J 2 bases short, with 7 bases between. The CDR3 bases are TGTGCCAGCAGTGATCGTCAGAACTATGGCTACACCTTC. Protein: CASSDRQNYGYTF.

V is TRBV6-5 and J is TRBJ2-2; D is possibly TRBD1 (5 bases). Germline CDR1 is MNHEY and CDR2 is SVGAGI. V was cut by 6 bases and J by 6 bases, with 14 bases left in between. The CDR3 runs 14 residues. Written as DNA, the CDR3 is TGTGCCAGCAGCACCCCTCAGGGCCCCGGGGAGCTGTTTTTT. This sequence encodes CASSTPQGPGELFF.

This clone was recorded a few times. The chain carries TRBV19 and TRBJ2-7; 12 bases map to TRBD2. The CDR3 length is 14 residues. The V and J ends lost 4 bases and 3 bases, in that order; junction bases with no gene match: 1. Germline V gene sequence: CDR1 LNHDA, CDR2 SQIVND (reference sequence). The CDR3 DNA is TGTGCCAGTAGTAGGACTAGCGGGAACTACGAGCAGTACTTC. This translates into CASSRTSGNYEQYF.

This clone was counted between two and nine times. The CDR3 bases are TGCGCCAGCAGCCAAGGTCCCGCGGGGTATGGCTACACCTTC. Protein: CASSQGPAGYGYTF. The V gene is TRBV4-1, the J gene TRBJ1-2, with D hard to call. CDR3 length equals 14 residues. The germline CDR1 and CDR2 sequences are MGHRA and YSYEKL. V lost 1 base and J lost 5, with 11 bases in between.

The CDR3 coding sequence is TGTGCCTCTAACGGCGAGGTCGGGGAGACCCAGTACTTC. Amino acid sequence: CASNGEVGETQYF. The chain carries TRBV30 and TRBJ2-5; the D is unclear. Trimming removed 7 bases at V and 5 bases at J, with 17 bases between. This CDR3 contains 13 residues. The germline CDR1 and CDR2 sequences are GTSNPN and SVGIG (reference sequence).

Only a few counts were recorded for this clone. V usage is TRBV30 and J usage is TRBJ1-4, with D possibly being TRBD1 (5 bases). Looked up from germline, CDR1 is GTSNPN and CDR2 is SVGIG (reference sequence). The CDR3 spans 14 residues. V lost 3 bases and J 7 bases, leaving 15 bases between the germline ends. CDR3 loop: CAWSSGTSLEKLFF. As DNA, the CDR3 is TGTGCCTGGAGCTCCGGGACTTCGCTTGAAAAACTGTTTTTT.

This rearrangement joins TRBV11-2 to TRBJ2-1; 7 bases agree with TRBD1. CDR3 size: 15 residues. Germline CDR1 is SGHAT and CDR2 is FQNNGV. Germline trimming cut 1 base from V and 6 bases from J; bases unmatched to any gene: 6. CDR3 nucleotide sequence: TGTGCCAGCAGCTTAGCTGAGGGACAGCTCAATGAGCAGTTCTTC. It translates to CASSLAEGQLNEQFF.

This clone was counted between two and nine times. The chain is built from TRBV7-2 and TRBJ1-5, with D possibly matching TRBD1 (5 bases). CDR1 is SGHTA and CDR2 is FQGNSA in the germline V gene. V lost 1 base and J 3 bases, leaving 10 bases between the germline ends. CDR3 length: 15 residues. The CDR3 region is CASSLERGFNQPQHF. Written as DNA, the CDR3 is TGTGCCAGCAGCTTAGAAAGGGGTTTCAATCAGCCCCAGCATTTT.

The chain recombines TRBV27 with TRBJ1-5; tentatively, D is TRBD1 (6 bases). The germline V gene encodes CDR1 MNHEY and CDR2 SMNVEV (reference sequence). This CDR3 region has 13 residues. The V and J ends lost 5 bases and 7 bases respectively, with 12 bases between them. CDR3 sequence reads: CASSIQGRQPQHF. As DNA, the CDR3 is TGTGCCAGCAGTATACAGGGACGGCAGCCCCAGCATTTT.

On this clone itself: A read error may account for a junction end that differs from germline. The chain uses TRBV9 and TRBJ2-1, with TRBD2 matching 8 bases. The CDR3 totals 15 residues. CDR1 and CDR2 (germline): SGDLS, YYNGEE. Here the CDR3 reads CTSSFSGEAGNEQFF. CDR3 DNA: TGTACCAGCAGCTTTAGCGGGGAAGCGGGAAATGAGCAGTTCTTC.

This chain joins TRBV6-4 and TRBJ2-1; 8 nucleotides align to TRBD2. Trimming at V came to 2 bases and at J to 3 bases, leaving 12 bases not matched to a gene. Germline CDR1 reads MRHNA; CDR2 reads SNTAGT. CDR3 length: 18 amino acids. The CDR3 region is CASSDKLSSGHDYNEQFF. As DNA, the CDR3 is TGTGCCAGCAGTGACAAGTTGTCTAGCGGGCATGACTACAATGAGCAGTTCTTC.

In this sample, this clone turned up a few times. CDR3 sequence (DNA): TGCGCCAGCAGCGGACAACAGGGCTATACGGCCACAGATACGCAGTATTTT. Protein: CASSGQQGYTATDTQYF. This chain connects TRBV4-1 to TRBJ2-3; D may be TRBD1 (6 bases). This CDR3 contains 17 residues. CDR1 and CDR2 (germline): MGHRA, YSYEKL. V lost 5 bases to trimming and J lost 2 bases, with 20 bases between them.

This clone was recorded a few times. The chain has TRBV7-9 and TRBJ2-1; 12 bases are a match to TRBD1. Germline CDR1 and CDR2: SEHNR and FQNEAQ (reference sequence). The CDR3 loop spans 14 amino acids. After removal of 10 bases from V and 9 bases from J, the junction contained 10 bases not matched to a gene. CDR3 in amino acids: CATPPGQGAGEQFF. CDR3 sequence (DNA): TGTGCCACCCCCCCGGGACAGGGGGCGGGTGAGCAGTTCTTC.

The chain employs TRBV30 and TRBJ2-7; D might be TRBD1 (5 bases). This CDR3 contains 15 residues. The V gene lost 3 bases and the J gene lost 4 bases, with 19 bases spanning the gap. The germline V gene has CDR1 GTSNPN and CDR2 SVGIG (reference sequence). CDR3 nucleotides: TGTGCCTGGAGCGGATTCTCAGGGTTTGGGTACGAGCAGTACTTC. Its translation is CAWSGFSGFGYEQYF.

This sequence joins TRBV5-4 and TRBJ2-2; a possible D gene is TRBD2 (7 bases). V was trimmed by 5 bases and J by 0 bases, leaving 14 bases between them. This CDR3 comprises 16 residues. Looked up from germline, CDR1 is SGHNT and CDR2 is YYREEE (reference sequence). The CDR3 DNA sequence: TGTGCCAGCAGGCCTTGGGGGGGCGCGAACACCGGGGAGCTGTTTTTT. Translation gives CASRPWGGANTGELFF.

This clone was detected once. The chain has TRBV19 and TRBJ1-5; 10 positions match TRBD1. Looked up from germline, CDR1 is LNHDA and CDR2 is SQIVND (reference sequence). The V gene end was trimmed by 3 bases and the J gene end by 4 bases; junction bases not matched to a gene: 3. The CDR3 has 15 amino acids. CDR3 residues: CASSIRDRGNQPQHF. CDR3 coding DNA: TGTGCCAGTAGTATCCGGGACAGGGGAAATCAGCCCCAGCATTTT.

As regards this clone: The sample has other DNA sequences that encode this CDR3 too. V and J are TRBV7-9 and TRBJ1-2, with D uncertain. This CDR3 has 14 residues. Trimming removed 5 bases from V and 2 bases from J, with 12 bases in between. In germline, CDR1 is SEHNR, CDR2 FQNEAQ (reference sequence). CDR3 sequence: CASSLRDTNYGYTF. In nucleotides, the CDR3 is TGTGCCAGCAGCCTCAGAGACACCAACTATGGCTACACCTTC. Combining the CDR3 with reference TRBV7-9 and TRBJ1-2 gives the whole variable domain DTGVSQNPRHKITKRGQNVTFRCDPISEHNRLYWYRQTLGQGPEFLTYFQNEAQLEKSRLLSDRFSAERPKGSFSTLEIQRTEQGDSAMYLCASSLRDTNYGYTFGSGTRLTVV.

This clone was seen a few times. The CDR3 nucleotides are TGCGCCAGCAGCTTGGGTGAGGACTACGAGCAGTACTTC. Its protein product is CASSLGEDYEQYF. The chain uses TRBV5-1 and TRBJ2-7; D unresolved. Germline V gene sequence: CDR1 SGHRS, CDR2 YFSETQ. Trimming took off 0 bases at V and 3 bases at J, with 7 bases between the two ends. This CDR3 is built from 13 residues.

This clone was seen a few times. The chain couples TRBV25-1 to TRBJ2-1; D might be TRBD2 (6 bases). The CDR3 is 14 residues long. V dropped 2 bases and J dropped 4 bases, with 9 bases sitting between them. Germline CDR1 and CDR2: MGHDK and SYGVNS. The CDR3 here is CASSEDGRYNEQFF. In DNA, the CDR3 is TGTGCCAGCAGTGAAGACGGGAGATACAATGAGCAGTTCTTC. Full variable domain (missing parts from reference TRBV25-1 and TRBJ2-1): EADIYQTPRYLVIGTGKKITLECSQTMGHDKMYWYQQDPGMELHLIHYSYGVNSTEKGDLSSESTVSRIRTEHFPLTLESARPSHTSQYLCASSEDGRYNEQFFGPGTRLTVL.

CDR3 DNA sequence: TGTGCCAGTAGTACCCAGGGGGCCTACCAGCCCCAGCATTTT. Translating it yields CASSTQGAYQPQHF. This sequence joins TRBV19 and TRBJ1-5, with 8 bases lining up with TRBD1. V gave up 4 bases and J gave up 7 bases; unmatched junction bases: 6. CDR1 and CDR2 from the germline V gene are LNHDA and SQIVND (reference sequence). The CDR3 runs to 14 residues.

This clone has more than one count but fewer than ten. The chain carries TRBV7-8 and TRBJ2-5, with D tentatively TRBD1 (5 bases). V was trimmed by 5 bases and J by 7 bases, leaving 23 bases between them. Per the germline V gene, CDR1 is SGHVS and CDR2 is FQNEAQ. There are 16 residues in the CDR3. CDR3 nucleotides: TGTGCCAGCAGCCCTTTGCCGGCAGGGCCGGTGTTGACCCAGTACTTC. The encoded protein is CASSPLPAGPVLTQYF.

V usage is TRBV5-1 and J usage is TRBJ2-1; 13 bases align to TRBD2. The junction had 13 bases not matched to a gene; V was cut back by 4 bases and J by 0 bases. The CDR3 covers 20 residues. CDR1 is SGHRS, CDR2 YFSETQ, per germline. The CDR3 nucleotides are TGCGCCAGCAGCAGTCGAGGGGGGACTAGCGGGGTTCCCTCCTACAATGAGCAGTTCTTC. Residues: CASSSRGGTSGVPSYNEQFF.

The chain has TRBV18 and TRBJ1-2; TRBD1 matches 9 bases. Per germline, CDR1 KGHSH and CDR2 LQKENI. Trimming cost V 2 bases and J 8 bases; bases outside gene matches: 9. The CDR3 is made up of 15 amino acids. The CDR3 DNA follows: TGTGCCAGCTCACCATTATCACGACAGGGGGAGGGCTACACCTTC. It specifies CASSPLSRQGEGYTF.

The chain joins TRBV5-4 to TRBJ2-5; 8 bases agree with TRBD2. Germline CDR1 is SGHNT and CDR2 is YYREEE (reference sequence). The trim removed 4 bases at V and 5 bases at J, leaving 7 bases unmatched. CDR3 length: 14 amino acids. The chain's CDR3 is CASSRRPGGETQYF. CDR3 DNA: TGTGCCAGCAGCAGAAGGCCGGGGGGGGAGACCCAGTACTTC.

This clone came up a few times. This chain uses TRBV5-1 with TRBJ2-7; possibly TRBD2 for D (5 bases). The germline CDR1 and CDR2 sequences are SGHRS and YFSETQ. The V gene lost 3 bases and the J gene lost 1 base, with 8 bases spanning the gap. The length of the CDR3 is 13 residues. The chain's CDR3 is CASSWPGSYEQYF. CDR3 sequence (DNA): TGCGCCAGCAGCTGGCCGGGGTCCTACGAGCAGTACTTC.